The clone carrying this T cell receptor (beta chain) was recorded only once. Its specificity is unknown. The entry originates in a study of beta chain features in type 1 diabetes. Overall study context: Examination of sorted cells across all samples involved 90 million to 120 million cells. Study-wide findings and caveats: For cells with high TCR expression, cDNA sequencing could yield over-representation. TCRB CDR3s were moderately but significantly shorter in Type 1 diabetes patients in all four CD4+ subsets. Patients with type 1 diabetes showed fewer VDJ junction insertions and more deletions.

There are 14 residues in the CDR3. V was cut by 5 bases and J by 2 bases, with 13 bases left in between. Germline V CDR1 and CDR2: SEHNR, FQNEAQ (reference sequence). As every portion of the isolated RNA was reverse transcribed, the sequencing read expressed TCRB transcripts. Assay used: immunoSEQ multiplex PCR; TCRdb lists only in-frame clones, some missing. The table shows over 200,000 clones, with 11% occurring only once. The chain recombines TRBV7-9 with TRBJ2-7, with D possibly matching TRBD1 (6 bases). The sequence derives from a man aged 25 to 40 with type 1 diabetes. Sequenced sample: naive CD4+ T cells from blood. DNA of the CDR3: TGTGCCAGCAGCCTCGGGACACTTACCTACGAGCAGTACTTC. Amino acids: CASSLGTLTYEQYF.